This T cell receptor beta chain was identified during a study of T cells after yellow fever vaccination. TCRdb reprocessed the 5' RACE reads via MiXCR and lists one record per CDR3 protein. The sample lists 140,000 to 150,000 distinct CDR3 sequences, less than 8.5% occurring once. V lost 3 bases and J 2 bases, leaving 5 bases between the germline ends. In germline, CDR1 is WNHNN, CDR2 SYGVQD (reference sequence). CDR3 length: 12 amino acids. This clonotype was picked up many times. This chain links TRBV10-1 with TRBJ2-7, with D unresolved. This receptor was obtained from a man under 40 who received the YFV17D yellow fever vaccine. This specimen was CD4+ T cells sorted from PBMCs, taken 10 days after the yellow fever booster vaccination. The chain's CDR3 is CASSENPYEQYF. In DNA, the CDR3 is TGCGCCAGCAGTGAAAATCCCTACGAGCAGTACTTC.